This T cell receptor (beta chain) came from a study of human T cells and chemical hapten exposure. The V end lost 0 bases, the J end lost 4 bases, and 10 bases lay between the germline ends. The V gene's germline CDR1 is SGHRS and CDR2 YFSETQ. This CDR3 spans 14 amino acids. As for time point: patch test 3, about 24 weeks after DPC sensitization. Specified treatment: therapeutic diphenylcyclopropenone sensitization with weekly scalp DPC. Using its own MiXCR run on the RACE reads, TCRdb lists one record per CDR3 protein. The table includes some 110,000 distinct CDR3 sequences, roughly 12% detected once.

The J gene is TRBJ1-1, the V gene TRBV5-1; TRBD1 might be the D (5 bases). The source of this sequence is a woman in her forties or fifties with alopecia areata. Some clones in this sample may be carry-over from other donors' samples. Material: whole blood, obtained in connection with sensitization to the hapten diphenylcyclopropenone (DPC). Here the CDR3 DNA reads TGCGCCAGCAGCTTGGGAGAGGGGATCACTGAAGCTTTCTTT. The encoded protein is CASSLGEGITEAFF.